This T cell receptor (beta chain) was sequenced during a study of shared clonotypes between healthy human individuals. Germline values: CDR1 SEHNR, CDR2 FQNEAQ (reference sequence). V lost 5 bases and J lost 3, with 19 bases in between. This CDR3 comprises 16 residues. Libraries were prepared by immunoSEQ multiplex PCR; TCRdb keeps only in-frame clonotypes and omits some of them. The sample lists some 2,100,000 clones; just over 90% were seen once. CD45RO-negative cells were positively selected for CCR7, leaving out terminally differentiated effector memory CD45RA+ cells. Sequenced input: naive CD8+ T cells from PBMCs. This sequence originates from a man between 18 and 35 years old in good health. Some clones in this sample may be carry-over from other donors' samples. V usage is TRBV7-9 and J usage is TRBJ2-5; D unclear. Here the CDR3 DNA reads TGTGCCAGCAGCCCCGGTCAGTGGCGGAATAAAGAGACCCAGTACTTC. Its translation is CASSPGQWRNKETQYF.